This is a list of T cell receptor beta chains from one sample in a study of response to subunit inactivated influenza vaccine. TCRdb called the RT-PCR reads again in MiXCR, with one record for every CDR3 protein. The sample gives more than 550,000 distinct CDR3 sequences, 10% to 15% of which show up once; 10% to 13% is in the top ten. Sequenced here: PBMCs from blood, sampled on the day of vaccination. The receptors were gathered from a man between 50 and 59 years old who received an inactivated influenza vaccine. Each CDR3 is given with its conserved first and last residue. A D gene is named only where the DNA matches it firmly. Clone size is shown for a subset of rows, as once, few, many or a class of expanded clone.

>TRBV6-1|-|TRBD2|16|TRBJ2-3
TGTGCCAGCAGCCCCGAAGCGGGAGACCTCACAGATACGCAGTATTTT
CASSPEAGDLTDTQYF
>TRBV24-1|few|TRBD1|13|TRBJ2-7
TGTGCCACCAGTGACGGGACAGCTTACGAGCAGTACTTC
CATSDGTAYEQYF
>TRBV10-3|few|-|16|TRBJ1-5
TGTGCCATCAGTGAGTCTATAAGGGGGAGCAATCAGCCCCAGCATTTT
CAISESIRGSNQPQHF
>TRBV11-2|few|TRBD1|13|TRBJ2-7
TGTGCCAGCAGCACCGGGACAGGGCAAGAGCAGTACTTC
CASSTGTGQEQYF
>TRBV20-1|-|TRBD2|17|TRBJ2-2
TGCAGTGCTAGGGATCTAGCGGGGGGGGCGAACACCGGGGAGCTGTTTTTT
CSARDLAGGANTGELFF
>TRBV7-3|few|-|16|TRBJ2-2
TGTGCCAGCAGCCCACTCGGGGTTACGAACACCGGGGAGCTGTTTTTT
CASSPLGVTNTGELFF
>TRBV28|few|-|14|TRBJ2-7
TGTGCCAGCAGTCCAAGTGGCACTCGCTACGAGCAGTACTTC
CASSPSGTRYEQYF
>TRBV5-1|-|-|14|TRBJ2-7
TGCGCCAGCAGCTTGGATGTACAGGGTGCCGAGCAGTACTTC
CASSLDVQGAEQYF
>TRBV5-1|once|-|14|TRBJ1-1
TGCGCCAGCTGCTTGGAGGCTAGGGGGACTGAAGCTTTCTTT
CASCLEARGTEAFF
>TRBV4-3|-|TRBD1|15|TRBJ1-2
TGCGCCAGCAGCCAAGATCACGGACAGGGGTATGGCTACACCTTC
CASSQDHGQGYGYTF
>TRBV29-1|many|TRBD2|14|TRBJ2-1
TGCAGCGTTGATCGGGCGGGAGGTAACAATGAGCAGTTCTTC
CSVDRAGGNNEQFF
>TRBV20-1|few|-|16|TRBJ2-1
TGCAGTGCTAGAGATATAGGGGGAAGGATGGAGAATGAGCAGTTCTTC
CSARDIGGRMENEQFF
>TRBV19|few|-|14|TRBJ1-1
TGTGCCAGTAGTATCGGCAGACCTAACACTGAAGCTTTCTTT
CASSIGRPNTEAFF
>TRBV6-2/TRBV6-3|-|-|13|TRBJ2-5
TGTGCCAGCAGCCCATTCTGGATGGAGACCCAGTACTTC
CASSPFWMETQYF
>TRBV29-1|-|TRBD1|14|TRBJ2-5
TGCAGCGCTGGGCCCCGGGACAGGGCTGAGACCCAGTACTTC
CSAGPRDRAETQYF
>TRBV3-1|few|-|14|TRBJ2-3
TGTGCCAGCAGCCACACTCGTGGCACAGATACGCAGTATTTT
CASSHTRGTDTQYF
>TRBV12-3/TRBV12-4|-|TRBD1|12|TRBJ2-1
TGTGCCAGCAGGACAACAGGGGTACAGCAGTTCTTC
CASRTTGVQQFF
>TRBV20-1|-|-|14|TRBJ1-1
TGCAGTGCTCCCCGGCCCCTTGGGAGCACTGAAGCTTTCTTT
CSAPRPLGSTEAFF
>TRBV28|few|TRBD2|14|TRBJ2-1
TGTGCCAGCAGTTTAAGCGGGAGCGGCAATGAGCAGTTCTTC
CASSLSGSGNEQFF
>TRBV4-3|-|TRBD2|17|TRBJ2-2
TGCGCCAGCAGCCCCATGGGACTAGCGGGAATCACCGGGGAGCTGTTTTTT
CASSPMGLAGITGELFF
>TRBV18|-|-|14|TRBJ1-3
TGTGCCAGCCTCTCGGCCAACTCTGGAAACACCATATATTTT
CASLSANSGNTIYF
>TRBV4-2|-|-|15|TRBJ2-2
TGTGCCAGCAGCCAACCCCGCGGCAACACCGGGGAGCTGTTTTTT
CASSQPRGNTGELFF
>TRBV11-1|-|TRBD1|15|TRBJ2-5
TGTGCCAGCAGCTTCGGGACAGTAAAACAAGAGACCCAGTACTTC
CASSFGTVKQETQYF
>TRBV3-1|-|TRBD2|15|TRBJ2-1
TGTGCCAGCAGCCCGTTCCGGGGGGGCCGGAGTGAGCAGTTCTTC
CASSPFRGGRSEQFF
>TRBV12-3/TRBV12-4|-|TRBD1|15|TRBJ1-2
TGTGCCAGCAGTGCTCGGGGGGACAGGGGTTACGGCTACACCTTC
CASSARGDRGYGYTF
>TRBV4-3|many|TRBD1|17|TRBJ1-4
TGCGCCAGCAGCCAAAATAACGGACAGGGACTTAATGAAAAACTGTTTTTT
CASSQNNGQGLNEKLFF